This entry lists 2 T cell receptor beta chains sequenced from one sample in a study of blood T cell repertoires in COVID-19 (dated by TCRdb to 2019 to 2021). Libraries came from the immunoSEQ multiplex PCR assay. TCRdb stores this immuneACCESS table with in-frame sequences only. Part of the clones is absent; in the studies checked, under half of the shortfall reflects unresolved V genes, and no reason is known for the rest. The sample has nearly 50,000 clones on record, around 85% of them singletons. Clones ranked in the top ten supply 5.5% to 7% of the sample. Input material: peripheral blood. Receptor source: a woman in her sixties with acute or convalescent COVID-19.

CDR3 coding DNA: TGTGCCAGCATCCTGGAAGGGGGCACTGAAGCTTTCTTT. As protein: CASILEGGTEAFF. The J gene is TRBJ1-1, the V gene TRBV6-5; a weak D match, TRBD1 (6 bases). Trimming shortened V by 7 bases and J by 4 bases, and 13 bases separated the two germline ends. This CDR3 comprises 13 residues. Germline V lookup: CDR1 MNHEY, CDR2 SVGAGI.

The chain has TRBV10-3 and TRBJ2-2; D call uncertain. V was cut by 2 bases and J by 4 bases, with 2 bases left in between. The CDR3 sequence is 12 residues long. CDR1 and CDR2 (germline): ENHRY, SYGVKD. CDR3 bases: TGTGCCATCAGTGAGCGCACCGGGGAGCTGTTTTTT. Protein product: CAISERTGELFF.